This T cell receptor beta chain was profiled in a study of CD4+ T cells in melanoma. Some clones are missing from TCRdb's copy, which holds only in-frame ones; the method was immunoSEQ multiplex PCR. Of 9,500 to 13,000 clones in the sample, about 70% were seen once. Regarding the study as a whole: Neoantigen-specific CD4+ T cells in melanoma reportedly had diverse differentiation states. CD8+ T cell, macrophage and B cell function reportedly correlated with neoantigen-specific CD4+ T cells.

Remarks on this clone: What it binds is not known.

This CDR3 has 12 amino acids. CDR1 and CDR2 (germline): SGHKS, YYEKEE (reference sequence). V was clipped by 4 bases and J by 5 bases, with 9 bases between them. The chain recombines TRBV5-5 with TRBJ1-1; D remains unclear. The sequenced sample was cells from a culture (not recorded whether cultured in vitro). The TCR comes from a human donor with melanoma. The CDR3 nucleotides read TGTGCCAGCAGCCCCGGAGGAACTGAAGCTTTCTTT. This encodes CASSPGGTEAFF.